Listed here are 24 T cell receptor beta chains from one sample, sequenced in a study of shared clonotypes between healthy human individuals. The protocol was immunoSEQ multiplex PCR, while the TCRdb copy is restricted to in-frame clones and leaves out a portion. The table records more than 2 million clones, roughly 95% of them present only once. Source material: naive CD4+ T cells sorted from blood. The subset here: CD45RA+ positively selected. The source is a man aged 18 to 29 in good health.

The CDR3, as DNA: TGTGCCAGTACTGGTCGGGGAACCCGGGTTGATGGCTACACCTTC. Its protein product is CASTGRGTRVDGYTF. The chain recombines TRBV19 with TRBJ1-2; unclear D gene. Germline CDR1 reads LNHDA; CDR2 reads SQIVND (reference sequence). V was cut by 7 bases and J by 6 bases, with 21 bases left in between. This CDR3 comprises 15 residues.

V gene TRBV13 combines with J gene TRBJ1-2, with D unresolved. The CDR3 has 14 residues. The V and J ends lost 0 bases and 4 bases respectively, with 9 bases between them. The V gene's germline CDR1 is PRHDT and CDR2 FYEKMQ (reference sequence). In nucleotides, the CDR3 is TGTGCCAGCAGCTTAGGACAGCTTATCTATGGCTACACCTTC. Protein: CASSLGQLIYGYTF.

This chain uses TRBV6-5 with TRBJ1-6; D is undetermined. This CDR3 region has 14 residues. From germline, CDR1 is MNHEY and CDR2 SVGAGI. V dropped 2 bases and J dropped 6 bases, with 8 bases sitting between them. The CDR3 reads CASSYPQPNSPLHF. In DNA form, the CDR3 reads TGTGCCAGCAGTTACCCCCAGCCTAATTCACCCCTCCACTTT.

V usage is TRBV6-5 and J usage is TRBJ2-7, with a tentative D call TRBD2 (5 bases). V lost 6 bases, J lost 3 bases, and 15 bases lay in between. Germline values: CDR1 MNHEY, CDR2 SVGAGI. The CDR3 loop spans 14 amino acids. The CDR3 spells CASSNSFRGYEQYF. The CDR3 nucleotides are TGTGCCAGCAGCAACTCTTTTCGGGGCTACGAGCAGTACTTC.

The chain joins TRBV5-8 to TRBJ1-3, with a possible D match to TRBD1 (5 bases). Per the germline V gene, CDR1 is SGHTS and CDR2 is YDEGEE. The CDR3 has 16 amino acids. The ends were cut back, 1 base at V and 2 bases at J, with 13 bases in the middle. DNA for the CDR3: TGTGCCAGCAGCTTGTTCGGGGGATTCCCTGGAAACACCATATATTTT. Translated, it gives CASSLFGGFPGNTIYF.

This chain joins TRBV14 and TRBJ2-3; D is ambiguous. V shed 3 bases and J shed 6 bases, with 13 bases lying between them. Germline-derived CDR1 and CDR2 are SGHDN and FVKESK. The CDR3 runs to 14 residues. CDR3 region: CASSQFSRVDTQYF. In DNA form, the CDR3 reads TGTGCCAGCAGCCAGTTTTCCCGGGTGGATACGCAGTATTTT.

In its sample, this clone was seen once. The chain employs TRBV18 and TRBJ2-3; 10 nucleotides line up with TRBD2. V lost 3 bases, J lost 0 bases, and 3 bases stayed unmatched. CDR3 size: 16 residues. CDR1 and CDR2 (germline): KGHSH, LQKENI. The chain's CDR3 is CASSPTSGVSTDTQYF. Here the CDR3 DNA reads TGTGCCAGCTCACCTACTAGCGGGGTTAGCACAGATACGCAGTATTTT.

V and J are TRBV7-2 and TRBJ2-7; D is ambiguous. Germline V lookup: CDR1 SGHTA, CDR2 FQGNSA. The length of the CDR3 is 13 residues. The germline V and J ends were trimmed by 7 bases and 1 base, with 11 bases remaining between them. This chain's CDR3 is CASIPGQSYEQYF. The DNA for the CDR3 is TGTGCCAGCATCCCGGGCCAATCCTACGAGCAGTACTTC.

The chain couples TRBV27 to TRBJ2-7; D may be TRBD1 (6 bases). V lost 6 bases and J 3 bases, leaving 18 bases between the germline ends. CDR3 length equals 15 residues. Germline loops: CDR1 MNHEY, CDR2 SMNVEV (reference sequence). CDR3 coding DNA: TGTGCCAGCAGCAGAACAGGGCGGCTGGACTACGAGCAGTACTTC. Translated: CASSRTGRLDYEQYF.

V and J are TRBV7-2 and TRBJ2-3, with TRBD2 identical over 9 bases. Germline V gene data show CDR1 as SGHTA and CDR2 as FQGNSA. The CDR3 runs 15 residues. The junction had 7 bases not matched to a gene; V was cut back by 4 bases and J by 5 bases. CDR3 sequence: CASSSLAGAVDTQYF. The CDR3 nucleotides are TGTGCCAGCAGCTCGTTAGCGGGAGCGGTAGATACGCAGTATTTT.

The J gene is TRBJ2-1, the V gene TRBV6-5; 10 bases are a match to TRBD2. CDR1 is MNHEY and CDR2 is SVGAGI in the germline V gene. After removal of 2 bases from V and 5 bases from J, the junction contained 3 bases not matched to a gene. The CDR3 has 15 amino acids. The DNA for the CDR3 is TGTGCCAGCAGTTACAGACTAGCGGGTCACAATGAGCAGTTCTTC. Protein sequence: CASSYRLAGHNEQFF.

The chain joins TRBV19 to TRBJ1-4; perhaps TRBD1 as D (5 bases). V gave up 7 bases and J gave up 8 bases, with 14 bases separating them. This CDR3 region has 13 residues. In germline, CDR1 is LNHDA, CDR2 SQIVND (reference sequence). CDR3: CASKVGTGEKLFF. CDR3 sequence (DNA): TGTGCCAGTAAGGTCGGGACGGGAGAAAAACTGTTTTTT.

In nucleotides, the CDR3 is TGTGCCAGCAGCTCTCCGAGCGCCGACCGTTATGGCTACACCTTC. Residues: CASSSPSADRYGYTF. V gene TRBV6-5 combines with J gene TRBJ1-2; D ambiguous. The CDR3 is 15 residues long. V lost 6 bases, J lost 5 bases, and 19 bases lay in between. The germline gives CDR1 MNHEY, CDR2 SVGAGI.

CDR3 region: CASSEAERGSYNEQFF. The CDR3 DNA follows: TGCGCCAGCAGTGAGGCGGAGCGAGGCTCCTACAATGAGCAGTTCTTC. The rearrangement uses TRBV10-1 and TRBJ2-1; D not certain. The V end lost 2 bases, the J end lost 0 bases, and 11 bases lay between the germline ends. Germline-derived CDR1 and CDR2 are WNHNN and SYGVQD (reference sequence). The CDR3 is made up of 16 amino acids.

The chain joins TRBV2 to TRBJ2-3; D gene uncertain. CDR3 length equals 13 residues. Deletions cut 4 bases from V and 4 bases from J, with 9 bases between. Germline assignment: CDR1 SNHLY and CDR2 FYNNEI. CDR3: CASSGNAPDTQYF. The CDR3 DNA reads TGTGCCAGCAGTGGAAACGCACCAGATACGCAGTATTTT.

The chain links TRBV7-9 to TRBJ2-7, with D unclear. This CDR3 has 13 residues. V lost 3 bases and J lost 12, with 18 bases in between. Germline assignment: CDR1 SEHNR and CDR2 FQNEAQ (reference sequence). The CDR3 region has the DNA TGTGCCAGCAGCTTGCCTGGACGGTCGTATTTGTACTTC. Translation: CASSLPGRSYLYF. Full variable domain (outside the CDR3, taken from reference TRBV7-9 and TRBJ2-7): DTGVSQNPRHKITKRGQNVTFRCDPISEHNRLYWYRQTLGQGPEFLTYFQNEAQLEKSRLLSDRFSAERPKGSFSTLEIQRTEQGDSAMYLCASSLPGRSYLYFGPGTRLTVT.

The CDR3 nucleotides are TGTGCCAGCAGCCACTTACTAGCGGGCTACACAGATACGCAGTATTTT. Translated, it gives CASSHLLAGYTDTQYF. This rearrangement joins TRBV14 to TRBJ2-3, with 9 bases fitting TRBD2. CDR1 is SGHDN and CDR2 is FVKESK in the germline V gene. CDR3 length equals 16 residues. V lost 3 bases, J lost 2 bases, and 6 bases stayed unmatched. The full variable domain, in which reference TRBV14 and TRBJ2-3 provide the parts outside the CDR3, is EAGVTQFPSHSVIEKGQTVTLRCDPISGHDNLYWYRRVMGKEIKFLLHFVKESKQDESGMPNNRFLAERTGGTYSTLKVQPAELEDSGVYFCASSHLLAGYTDTQYFGPGTRLTVL.

The chain links TRBV10-3 to TRBJ1-2, with D uncertain. CDR1 is ENHRY and CDR2 is SYGVKD in the germline V gene. V was clipped by 0 bases and J by 2 bases, with 13 bases between them. The length of the CDR3 is 16 residues. CDR3 sequence reads: CAISESMGWENYGYTF. The CDR3 DNA reads as TGTGCCATCAGTGAGTCAATGGGATGGGAAAACTATGGCTACACCTTC.

This clone was seen a single time. This chain uses TRBV25-1 with TRBJ2-7; tentative D call: TRBD1 (6 bases). CDR1 and CDR2 (germline): MGHDK, SYGVNS. V gave up 2 bases and J gave up 2 bases, with 10 bases separating them. The CDR3 runs to 14 residues. This CDR3 reads CASSEHRDPYEQYF. Here the CDR3 DNA reads TGTGCCAGCAGTGAACACAGGGATCCCTACGAGCAGTACTTC.

The rearrangement joins TRBV6-6 to TRBJ2-3, with 12 bases fitting TRBD2. The CDR3 extends over 15 amino acids. With V trimmed by 7 bases and J by 2 bases, 4 bases remained unmatched. The V gene's germline CDR1 is MNHNY and CDR2 SVGAGI (reference sequence). The CDR3 region has the DNA TGTGCCAGCACCAGACTAGCGGGGGACACAGATACGCAGTATTTT. Translation: CASTRLAGDTDTQYF.

The chain links TRBV27 to TRBJ2-2; 8 bases are shared with TRBD2. The CDR3 has 17 amino acids. J lost 1 base, V lost 5 bases, and 9 bases had no gene match. The germline V gene encodes CDR1 MNHEY and CDR2 SMNVEV (reference sequence). CDR3 sequence: CASSLRISGKNTGELFF. The CDR3 DNA reads as TGTGCCAGCAGTCTAAGGATTAGCGGGAAGAACACCGGGGAGCTGTTTTTT.

CDR3 bases: TGCGCCAGCAGCTCCCCCGGGCAGAATTCACCCCTCCACTTT. Translating it yields CASSSPGQNSPLHF. V and J are TRBV5-1 and TRBJ1-6; D remains unclear. The CDR3 runs to 14 residues. Per the germline V gene, CDR1 is SGHRS and CDR2 is YFSETQ. The V and J ends lost 3 bases and 7 bases respectively, with 11 bases between them.

The rearrangement joins TRBV4-2 to TRBJ2-7; 8 positions agree with TRBD2. V was pared by 0 bases and J by 7 bases, with 8 bases of the junction left unmatched. The CDR3 spans 15 residues. Germline V lookup: CDR1 LGHNA, CDR2 YNFKEQ. DNA for the CDR3: TGTGCCAGCAGCCAAGATATAGCGGGGCCGTATGAGCAGTACTTC. This codes for CASSQDIAGPYEQYF.

V gene TRBV9 combines with J gene TRBJ2-3, with D unresolved. This CDR3 has 13 residues. Germline V lookup: CDR1 SGDLS, CDR2 YYNGEE. With 0 bases removed from V and 6 bases from J, the gap between germline ends came to 8 bases. The CDR3 DNA is TGTGCCAGCAGCGTAGGAAGTGGGGATACGCAGTATTTT. Translated, it gives CASSVGSGDTQYF.